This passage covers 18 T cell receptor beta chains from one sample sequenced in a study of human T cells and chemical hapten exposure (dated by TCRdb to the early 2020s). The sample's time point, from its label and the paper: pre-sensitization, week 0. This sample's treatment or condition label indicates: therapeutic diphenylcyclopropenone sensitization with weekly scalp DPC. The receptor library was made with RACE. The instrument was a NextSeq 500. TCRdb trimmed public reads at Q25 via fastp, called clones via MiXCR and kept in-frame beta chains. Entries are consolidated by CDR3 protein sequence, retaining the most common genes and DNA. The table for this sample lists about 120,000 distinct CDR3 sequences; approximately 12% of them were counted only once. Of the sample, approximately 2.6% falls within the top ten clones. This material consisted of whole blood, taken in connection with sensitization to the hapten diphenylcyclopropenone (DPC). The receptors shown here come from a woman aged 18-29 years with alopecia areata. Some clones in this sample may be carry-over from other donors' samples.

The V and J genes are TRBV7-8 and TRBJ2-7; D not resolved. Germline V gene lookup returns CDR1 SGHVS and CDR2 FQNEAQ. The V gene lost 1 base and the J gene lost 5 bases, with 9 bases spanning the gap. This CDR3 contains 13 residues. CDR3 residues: CASSLVTTNEQYF. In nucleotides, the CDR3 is TGTGCCAGCAGCTTAGTTACCACGAACGAGCAGTACTTC.

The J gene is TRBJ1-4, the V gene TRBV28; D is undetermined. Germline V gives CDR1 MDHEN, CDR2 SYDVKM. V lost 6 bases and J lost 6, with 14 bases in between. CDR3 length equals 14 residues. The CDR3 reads CASSPPGSDEKLFF. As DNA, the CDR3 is TGTGCCAGCAGCCCTCCGGGCTCGGATGAAAAACTGTTTTTT.

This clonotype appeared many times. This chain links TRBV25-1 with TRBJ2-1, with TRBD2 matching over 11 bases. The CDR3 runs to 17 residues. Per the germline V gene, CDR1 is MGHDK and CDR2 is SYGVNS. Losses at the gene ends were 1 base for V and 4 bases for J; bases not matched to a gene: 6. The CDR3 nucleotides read TGTGCCAGCAGTGAATGGGCTAGCGGGGGGCGGTACAATGAGCAGTTCTTC. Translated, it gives CASSEWASGGRYNEQFF.

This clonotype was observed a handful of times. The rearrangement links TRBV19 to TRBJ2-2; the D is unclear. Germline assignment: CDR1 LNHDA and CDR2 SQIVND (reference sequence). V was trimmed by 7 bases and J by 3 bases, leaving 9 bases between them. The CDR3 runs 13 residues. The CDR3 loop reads CASKTRDTGELFF. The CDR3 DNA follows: TGTGCCAGTAAGACCCGAGACACCGGGGAGCTGTTTTTT.

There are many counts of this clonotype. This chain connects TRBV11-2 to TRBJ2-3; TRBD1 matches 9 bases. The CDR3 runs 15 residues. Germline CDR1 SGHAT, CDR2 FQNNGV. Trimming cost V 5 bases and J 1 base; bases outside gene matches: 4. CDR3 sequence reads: CASSPRTGGTDTQYF. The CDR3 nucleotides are TGTGCCAGCAGCCCGCGGACAGGGGGCACAGATACGCAGTATTTT.

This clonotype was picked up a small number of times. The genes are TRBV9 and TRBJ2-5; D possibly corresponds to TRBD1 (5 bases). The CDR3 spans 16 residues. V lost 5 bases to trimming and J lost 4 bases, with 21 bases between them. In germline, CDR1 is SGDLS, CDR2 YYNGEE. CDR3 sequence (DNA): TGTGCCAGCAGTCCGAGTCCTAAGCTTCAGGGAGAGACCCAGTACTTC. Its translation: CASSPSPKLQGETQYF.

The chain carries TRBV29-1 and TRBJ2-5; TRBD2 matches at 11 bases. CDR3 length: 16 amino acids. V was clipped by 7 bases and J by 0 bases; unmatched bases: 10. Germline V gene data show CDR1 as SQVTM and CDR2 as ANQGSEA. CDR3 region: CSACLAGGPYQETQYF. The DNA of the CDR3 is TGCAGCGCATGCCTAGCGGGGGGACCTTACCAAGAGACCCAGTACTTC.

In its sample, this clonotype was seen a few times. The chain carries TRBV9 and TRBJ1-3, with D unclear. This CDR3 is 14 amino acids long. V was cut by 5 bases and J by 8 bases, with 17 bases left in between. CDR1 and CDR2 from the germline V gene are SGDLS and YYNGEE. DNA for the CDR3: TGTGCCAGCAGTGACGGACGGACGTTAGACACCATATATTTT. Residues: CASSDGRTLDTIYF.

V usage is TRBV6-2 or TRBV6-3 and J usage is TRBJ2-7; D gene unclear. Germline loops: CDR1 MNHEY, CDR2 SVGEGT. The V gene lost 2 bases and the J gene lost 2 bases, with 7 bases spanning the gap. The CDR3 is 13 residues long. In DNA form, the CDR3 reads TGTGCCAGCAGTTACCCCGGAGCCTACGAGCAGTACTTC. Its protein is CASSYPGAYEQYF.

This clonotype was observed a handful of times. The CDR3 here is CASSYSGRIAYEQYF. The DNA for the CDR3 is TGTGCCAGCAGTTACTCCGGCCGGATCGCCTACGAGCAGTACTTC. The rearrangement joins TRBV6-2 or TRBV6-3 to TRBJ2-7; D is uncertain. Germline V CDR1 and CDR2: MNHEY, SVGEGT. Trimming took off 0 bases at V and 2 bases at J, with 11 bases between the two ends. This CDR3 region has 15 residues.

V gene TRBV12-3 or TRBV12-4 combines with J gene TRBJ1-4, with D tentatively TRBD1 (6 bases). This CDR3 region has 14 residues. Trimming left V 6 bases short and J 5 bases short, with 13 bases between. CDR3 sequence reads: CASRRGQLNEKLFF. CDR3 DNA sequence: TGTGCCAGCAGGAGAGGACAGCTAAATGAAAAACTGTTTTTT.

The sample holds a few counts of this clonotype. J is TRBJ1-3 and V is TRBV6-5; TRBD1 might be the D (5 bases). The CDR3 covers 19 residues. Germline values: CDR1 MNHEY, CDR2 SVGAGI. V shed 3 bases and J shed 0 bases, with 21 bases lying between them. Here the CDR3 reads CASSYSGGGSRLSGNTIYF. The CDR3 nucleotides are TGTGCCAGCAGTTATTCGGGGGGGGGTTCCCGACTCTCTGGAAACACCATATATTTT.

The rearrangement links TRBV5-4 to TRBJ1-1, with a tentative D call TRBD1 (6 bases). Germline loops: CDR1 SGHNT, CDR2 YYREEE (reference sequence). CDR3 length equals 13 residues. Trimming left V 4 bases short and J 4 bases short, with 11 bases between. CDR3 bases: TGTGCCAGCAGCGCGGACAGAGGCACTGAAGCTTTCTTT. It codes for CASSADRGTEAFF.

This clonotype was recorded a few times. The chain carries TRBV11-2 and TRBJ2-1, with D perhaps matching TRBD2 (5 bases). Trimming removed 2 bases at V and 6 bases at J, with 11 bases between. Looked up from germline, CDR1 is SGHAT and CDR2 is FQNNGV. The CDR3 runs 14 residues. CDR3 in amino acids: CASSLMRVGNEQFF. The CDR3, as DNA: TGTGCCAGCAGCTTAATGCGGGTAGGCAATGAGCAGTTCTTC.

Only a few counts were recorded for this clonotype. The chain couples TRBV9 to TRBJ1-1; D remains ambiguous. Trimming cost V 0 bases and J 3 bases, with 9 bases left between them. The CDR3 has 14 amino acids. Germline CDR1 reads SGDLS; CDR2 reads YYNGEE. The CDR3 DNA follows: TGTGCCAGCAGCGTAGACGCCAGTTACACTGAAGCTTTCTTT. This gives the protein CASSVDASYTEAFF.

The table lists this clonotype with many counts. CDR3 coding DNA: TGCGCCAGCAGCCAAGCCAAGGGGGCCAGGGCAGTCTACAATGAGCAGTTCTTC. Translating gives CASSQAKGARAVYNEQFF. This rearrangement joins TRBV4-3 to TRBJ2-1; TRBD1 matches at 7 bases. The trim removed 1 base at V and 3 bases at J, leaving 12 bases unmatched. Germline lookup yields CDR1 LGHNA and CDR2 YSLEER. CDR3 length equals 18 residues.

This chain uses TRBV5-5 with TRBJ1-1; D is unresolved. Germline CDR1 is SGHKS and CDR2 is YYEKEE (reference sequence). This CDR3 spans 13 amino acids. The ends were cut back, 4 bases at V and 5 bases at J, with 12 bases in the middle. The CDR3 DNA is TGTGCCAGCAGCCCCATGTTAGAGACTGAAGCTTTCTTT. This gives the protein CASSPMLETEAFF.

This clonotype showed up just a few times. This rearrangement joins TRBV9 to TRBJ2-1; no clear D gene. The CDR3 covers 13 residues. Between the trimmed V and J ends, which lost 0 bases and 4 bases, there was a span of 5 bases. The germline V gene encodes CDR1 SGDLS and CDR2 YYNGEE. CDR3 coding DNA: TGTGCCAGCAGCGTAGACCCTTACAATGAGCAGTTCTTC. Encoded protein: CASSVDPYNEQFF.